The sequence of this T cell receptor beta chain was determined in a study of vaccination and CD4 T cells after COVID-19. This CDR3 is 16 amino acids long. After removal of 3 bases from V and 7 bases from J, the junction contained 12 bases not matched to a gene. Stated treatment: roughly ten-day PBMC culture with coronavirus spike peptide pools or control peptides (ViraFEST assay). About this clonotype itself: Its antigen is still unknown.

Oncomine TCR Beta short-read sequencing was applied to DNA from cultured CD4+ T cells. TCRdb re-called the PCR reads through MiXCR, storing one row per CDR3 protein. This sample carries approximately 11,000 distinct CDR3 sequences, over 30% of them seen once, and the ten largest clones take less than 25%. Sequenced sample: cultured CD4+ T cells from blood. The rearrangement uses TRBV5-3 and TRBJ1-5, with TRBD1 matching over 8 bases. TRBV5-3 is reported as an ORF; its role is uncertain. The receptor was isolated from a human donor with COVID-19. The CDR3 region is CARSSRENRGRQPQHF. For the CDR3, the DNA is TGTGCCAGAAGCTCAAGGGAAAACAGGGGGAGACAGCCCCAGCATTTT.